This TCR beta chain comes out of a study of blood T cell repertoires in COVID-19. The overall study: Material from acute and convalescent COVID-19 was sourced from the United States, Italy and Spain. PBMCs, B-cell-depleted T cells, or T cells were the source of the cDNA or gDNA that made up the material.

As processed by the authors: Estimation of nucleated cell counts was performed using reference gene primer amplification. The repertoire was sequenced with immunoSEQ multiplex PCR; TCRdb's copy has only in-frame clones and lacks some. V, J and clone size reflect that table, while D and trimming were determined from the DNA. The sample has just over 80,000 clones; approximately 80% are singletons. J lost 2 bases, V lost 0 bases, and 2 bases had no gene match. This CDR3 contains 15 residues. Germline V gives CDR1 SEHNR, CDR2 FQNEAQ (reference sequence). Sequencing was carried out using peripheral blood. This rearrangement joins TRBV7-9 to TRBJ2-7; 9 nucleotides match TRBD2. The TCR sequence derives from an elderly man with acute or convalescent COVID-19. CDR3: CASSLALAGAYEQYF. The DNA of the CDR3 is TGTGCCAGCAGCTTAGCTTTAGCGGGAGCCTACGAGCAGTACTTC.